Below, one T cell receptor (beta chain) is given with its context. Its specificity is not known. This sample is part of a study of shared clonotypes between healthy human individuals. Overall study context: The donor group consisted of a couple of women and three men, aged 18 to 49.

The assay was immunoSEQ multiplex PCR, and TCRdb's table has in-frame clones only and misses some. Altogether approximately 2,300,000 clones are present, less than 95% being singletons, with the ten largest covering approximately 0.39%. This CDR3 contains 15 residues. With V trimmed by 2 bases and J by 7 bases, 7 bases remained unmatched. Germline assignment: CDR1 LGHNT and CDR2 FRNRAP. The donor population consisted of healthy HIV-negative adults with no recent acute infections or vaccinations. Notes on the study in general: Shared clonotypes across all four donors exceeded non-shared ones in generation probability. How much donors shared clonotypes was expected to be affected by sequencing depth.

This chain connects TRBV12-5 to TRBJ2-1; TRBD2 agrees at 8 bases. The clonotype comes from a young man in good health. Some clones in this sample may be carry-over from other donors' samples. Sample: naive CD4+ T cells from PBMCs. Subset noted: CD45RA+ positively selected. CDR3 amino acids: CASGLLIAGSNEQFF. DNA of the CDR3: TGTGCTAGTGGTTTGCTCATAGCGGGGAGTAATGAGCAGTTCTTC. Full variable domain (remainder filled in from reference TRBV12-5 and TRBJ2-1): DARVTQTPRHKVTEMGQEVTMRCQPILGHNTVFWYRQTMMQGLELLAYFRNRAPLDDSGMPKDRFSAEMPDATLATLKIQPSEPRDSAVYFCASGLLIAGSNEQFFGPGTRLTVL.